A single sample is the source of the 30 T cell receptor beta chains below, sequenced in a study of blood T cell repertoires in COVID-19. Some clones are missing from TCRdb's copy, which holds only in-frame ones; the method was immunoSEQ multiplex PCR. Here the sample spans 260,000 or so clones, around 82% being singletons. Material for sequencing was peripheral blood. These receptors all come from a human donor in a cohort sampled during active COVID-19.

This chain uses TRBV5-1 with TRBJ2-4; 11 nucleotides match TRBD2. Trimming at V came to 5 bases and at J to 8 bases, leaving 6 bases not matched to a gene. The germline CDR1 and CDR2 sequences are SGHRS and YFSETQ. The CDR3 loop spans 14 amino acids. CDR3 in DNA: TGCGCCAGCAGGGGGACTAGCGGTGGGGACATTCAGTACTTC. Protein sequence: CASRGTSGGDIQYF.

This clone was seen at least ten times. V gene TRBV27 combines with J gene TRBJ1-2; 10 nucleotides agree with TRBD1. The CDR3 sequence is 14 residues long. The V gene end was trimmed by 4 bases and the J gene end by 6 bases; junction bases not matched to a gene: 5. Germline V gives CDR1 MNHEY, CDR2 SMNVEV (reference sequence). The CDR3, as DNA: TGTGCCAGCAGTTCACTGGGACAGGGGAATGGCTACACCTTC. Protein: CASSSLGQGNGYTF.

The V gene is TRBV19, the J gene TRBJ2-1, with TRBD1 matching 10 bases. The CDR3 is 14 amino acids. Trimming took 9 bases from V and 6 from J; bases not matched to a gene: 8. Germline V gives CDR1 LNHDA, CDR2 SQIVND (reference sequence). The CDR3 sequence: CASTPRTGGNEQFF. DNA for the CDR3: TGTGCCAGCACACCTAGGACAGGGGGCAATGAGCAGTTCTTC.

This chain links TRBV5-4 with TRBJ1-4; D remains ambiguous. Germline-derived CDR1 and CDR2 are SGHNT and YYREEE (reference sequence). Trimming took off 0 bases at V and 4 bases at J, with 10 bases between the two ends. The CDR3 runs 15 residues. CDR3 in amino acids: CASSLAPGDNEKLFF. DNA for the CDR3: TGTGCCAGCAGCTTGGCCCCCGGGGATAATGAAAAACTGTTTTTT. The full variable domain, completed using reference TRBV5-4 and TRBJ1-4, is ETGVTQSPTHLIKTRGQQVTLRCSSQSGHNTVSWYQQALGQGPQFIFQYYREEENGRGNFPPRFSGLQFPNYSSELNVNALELDDSALYLCASSLAPGDNEKLFFGSGTQLSVL.

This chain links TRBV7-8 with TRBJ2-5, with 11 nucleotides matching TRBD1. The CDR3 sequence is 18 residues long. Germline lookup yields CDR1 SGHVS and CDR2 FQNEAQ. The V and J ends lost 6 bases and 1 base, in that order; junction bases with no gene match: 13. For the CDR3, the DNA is TGTGCCAGCAGGTCGGAGGACAGGGGGCTATCCGTCCAAGAGACCCAGTACTTC. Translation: CASRSEDRGLSVQETQYF.

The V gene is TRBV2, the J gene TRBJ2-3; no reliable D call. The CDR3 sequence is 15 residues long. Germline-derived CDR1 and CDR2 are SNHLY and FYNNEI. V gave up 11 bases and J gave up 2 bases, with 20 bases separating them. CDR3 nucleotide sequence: TGTGCCTCCCCAGGATGGGTCCTCCCCACAGATACGCAGTATTTT. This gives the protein CASPGWVLPTDTQYF.

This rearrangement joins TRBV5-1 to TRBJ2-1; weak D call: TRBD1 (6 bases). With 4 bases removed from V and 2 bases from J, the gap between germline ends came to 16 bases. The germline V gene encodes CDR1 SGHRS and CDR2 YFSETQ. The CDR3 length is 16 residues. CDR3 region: CASSGGLGIPYNEQFF. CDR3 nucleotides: TGCGCCAGCAGCGGGGGCCTGGGGATCCCCTACAATGAGCAGTTCTTC.

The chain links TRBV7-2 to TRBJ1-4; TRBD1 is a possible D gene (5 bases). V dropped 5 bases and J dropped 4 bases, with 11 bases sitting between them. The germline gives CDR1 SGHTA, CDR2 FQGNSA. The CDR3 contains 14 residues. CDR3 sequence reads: CASSRGGINEKLFF. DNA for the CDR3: TGTGCCAGCAGCCGGGGGGGGATTAATGAAAAACTGTTTTTT.

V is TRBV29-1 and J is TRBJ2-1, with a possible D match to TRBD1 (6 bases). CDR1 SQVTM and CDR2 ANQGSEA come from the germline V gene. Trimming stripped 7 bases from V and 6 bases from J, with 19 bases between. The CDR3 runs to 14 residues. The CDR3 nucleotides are TGCAGCGCTTTGACAGGACGATACGGCAATGAGCAGTTCTTC. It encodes CSALTGRYGNEQFF.

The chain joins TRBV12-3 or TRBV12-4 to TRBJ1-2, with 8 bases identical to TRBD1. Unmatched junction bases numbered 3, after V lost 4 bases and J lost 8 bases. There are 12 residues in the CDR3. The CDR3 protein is CASSSGQGGYTF. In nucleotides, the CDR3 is TGTGCCAGCAGTTCCGGACAGGGCGGCTACACCTTC.

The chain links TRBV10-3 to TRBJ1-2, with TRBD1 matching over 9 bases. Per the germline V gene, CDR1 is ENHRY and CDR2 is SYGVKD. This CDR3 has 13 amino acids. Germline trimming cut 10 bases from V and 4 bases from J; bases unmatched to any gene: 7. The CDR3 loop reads CASMTGGIYGYTF. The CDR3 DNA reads TGTGCCAGCATGACAGGGGGGATCTATGGCTACACCTTC.

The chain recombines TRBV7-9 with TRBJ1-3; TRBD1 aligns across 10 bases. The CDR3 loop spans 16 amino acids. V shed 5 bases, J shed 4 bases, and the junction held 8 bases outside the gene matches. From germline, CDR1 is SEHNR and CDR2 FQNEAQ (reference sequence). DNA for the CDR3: TGTGCCAGCAGCGAGACCGGGACAGGGGTGGGAAACACCATATATTTT. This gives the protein CASSETGTGVGNTIYF.

DNA for the CDR3: TGCACCAGCAGCCAAGAAAAACCGGGACTAGCGGGAGGGCCAGCCAAAAACATTCAGTACTTC. It translates to CTSSQEKPGLAGGPAKNIQYF. The J gene is TRBJ2-4, the V gene TRBV1; whether TRBD2, the table's D call, matches the DNA was not checked. TRBV1 has pseudogene status. CDR3 length: 21 amino acids.

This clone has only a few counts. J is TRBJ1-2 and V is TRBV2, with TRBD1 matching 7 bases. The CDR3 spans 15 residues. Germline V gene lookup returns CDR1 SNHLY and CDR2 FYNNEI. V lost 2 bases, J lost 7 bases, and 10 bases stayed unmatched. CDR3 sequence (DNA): TGTGCCAGCAGTGAACAGACCCGACAGGGCAGTGGCTACACCTTC. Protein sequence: CASSEQTRQGSGYTF.

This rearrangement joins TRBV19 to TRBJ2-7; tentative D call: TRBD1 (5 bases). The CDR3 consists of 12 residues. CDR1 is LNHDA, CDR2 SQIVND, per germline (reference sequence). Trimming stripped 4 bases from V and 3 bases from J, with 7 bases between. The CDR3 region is CASSNQGYEQYF. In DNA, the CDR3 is TGTGCCAGTAGTAATCAGGGCTACGAGCAGTACTTC.

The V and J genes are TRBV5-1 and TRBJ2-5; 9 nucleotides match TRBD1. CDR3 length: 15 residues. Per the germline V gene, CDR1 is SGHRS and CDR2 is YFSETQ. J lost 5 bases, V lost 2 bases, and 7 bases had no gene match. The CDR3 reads CASSFYSGQGETQYF. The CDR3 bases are TGCGCCAGCAGCTTTTACTCAGGACAGGGGGAGACCCAGTACTTC.

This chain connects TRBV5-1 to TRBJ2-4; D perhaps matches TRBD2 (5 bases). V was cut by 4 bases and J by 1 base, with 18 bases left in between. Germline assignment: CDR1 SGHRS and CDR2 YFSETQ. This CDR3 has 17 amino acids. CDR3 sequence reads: CASSQERSPRAKNIQYF. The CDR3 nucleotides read TGCGCCAGCAGCCAGGAGCGGTCACCCAGGGCCAAAAACATTCAGTACTTC. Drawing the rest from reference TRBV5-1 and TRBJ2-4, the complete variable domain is KAGVTQTPRYLIKTRGQQVTLSCSPISGHRSVSWYQQTPGQGLQFLFEYFSETQRNKGNFPGRFSGRQFSNSRSEMNVSTLELGDSALYLCASSQERSPRAKNIQYFGAGTRLSVL.

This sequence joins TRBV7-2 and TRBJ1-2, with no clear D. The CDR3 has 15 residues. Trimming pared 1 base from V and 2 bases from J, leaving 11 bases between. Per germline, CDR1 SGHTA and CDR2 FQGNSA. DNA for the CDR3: TGTGCCAGCAGCTTAGATACCAGGTCAAACTATGGCTACACCTTC. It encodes CASSLDTRSNYGYTF. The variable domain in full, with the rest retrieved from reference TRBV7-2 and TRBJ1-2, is GAGVSQSPSNKVTEKGKDVELRCDPISGHTALYWYRQSLGQGLEFLIYFQGNSAPDKSGLPSDRFSAERTGGSVSTLTIQRTQQEDSAVYLCASSLDTRSNYGYTFGSGTRLTVV.

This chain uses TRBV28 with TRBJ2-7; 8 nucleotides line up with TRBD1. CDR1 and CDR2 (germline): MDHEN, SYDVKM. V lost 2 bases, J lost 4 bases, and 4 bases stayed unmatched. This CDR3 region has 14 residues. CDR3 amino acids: CASSLQQGAYEQYF. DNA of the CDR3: TGTGCCAGCAGTTTACAGCAGGGGGCTTACGAGCAGTACTTC.

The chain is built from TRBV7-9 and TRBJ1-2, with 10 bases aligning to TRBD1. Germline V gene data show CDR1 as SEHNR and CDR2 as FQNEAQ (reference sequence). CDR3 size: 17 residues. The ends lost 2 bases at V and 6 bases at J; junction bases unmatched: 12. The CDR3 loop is CASSLRTGGISFDGYTF. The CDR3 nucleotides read TGTGCCAGCAGCTTAAGGACAGGGGGAATAAGTTTCGATGGCTACACCTTC.

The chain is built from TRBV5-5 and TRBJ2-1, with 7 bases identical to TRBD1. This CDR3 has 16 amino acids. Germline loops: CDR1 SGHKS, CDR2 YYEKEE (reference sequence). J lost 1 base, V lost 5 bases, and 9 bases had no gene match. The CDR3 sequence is CASRFRQGASYNEQFF. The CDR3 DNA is TGTGCCAGCAGATTCCGACAGGGCGCGTCCTACAATGAGCAGTTCTTC.

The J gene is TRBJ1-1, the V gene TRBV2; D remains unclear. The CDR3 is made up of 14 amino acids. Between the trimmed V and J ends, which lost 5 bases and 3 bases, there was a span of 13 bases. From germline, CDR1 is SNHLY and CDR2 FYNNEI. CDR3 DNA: TGTGCCAGCAGTCCACTGAGACGGGACACTGAAGCTTTCTTT. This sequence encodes CASSPLRRDTEAFF.

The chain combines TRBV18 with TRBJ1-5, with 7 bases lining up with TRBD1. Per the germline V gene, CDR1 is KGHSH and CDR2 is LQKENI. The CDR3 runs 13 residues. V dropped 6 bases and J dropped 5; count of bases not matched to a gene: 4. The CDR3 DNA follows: TGTGCCAGCTCCCGGGACAGTTATCAGCCCCAGCATTTT. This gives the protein CASSRDSYQPQHF.

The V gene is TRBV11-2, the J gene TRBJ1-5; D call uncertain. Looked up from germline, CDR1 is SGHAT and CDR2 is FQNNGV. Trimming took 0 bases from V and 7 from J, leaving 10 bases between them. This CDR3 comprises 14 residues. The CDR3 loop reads CASSLDLGRQPQHF. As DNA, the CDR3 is TGTGCCAGCAGCTTAGATTTGGGCCGACAGCCCCAGCATTTT.

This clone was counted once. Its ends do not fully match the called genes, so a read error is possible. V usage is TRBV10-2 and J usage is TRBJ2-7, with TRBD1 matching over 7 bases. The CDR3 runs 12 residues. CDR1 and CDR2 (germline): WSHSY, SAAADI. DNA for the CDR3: TGCGCCAGCAGTGAATTCCGGGACAGCGAGGACTTC. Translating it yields CASSEFRDSEDF.

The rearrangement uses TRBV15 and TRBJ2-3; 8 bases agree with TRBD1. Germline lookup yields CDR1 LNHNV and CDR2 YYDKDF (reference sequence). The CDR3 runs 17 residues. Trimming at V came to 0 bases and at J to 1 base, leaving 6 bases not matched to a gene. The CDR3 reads CATSRERRGQGTDTQYF. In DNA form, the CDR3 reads TGTGCCACCAGCAGAGAGCGGAGGGGACAGGGCACAGATACGCAGTATTTT.

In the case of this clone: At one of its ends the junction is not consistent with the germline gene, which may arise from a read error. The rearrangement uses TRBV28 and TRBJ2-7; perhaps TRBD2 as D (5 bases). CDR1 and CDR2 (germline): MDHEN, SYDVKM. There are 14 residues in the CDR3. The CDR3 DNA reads TGTGCCAGCACTTCCGGGAAACCTCCTTACGCGCAGTACTTC. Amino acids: CASTSGKPPYAQYF.

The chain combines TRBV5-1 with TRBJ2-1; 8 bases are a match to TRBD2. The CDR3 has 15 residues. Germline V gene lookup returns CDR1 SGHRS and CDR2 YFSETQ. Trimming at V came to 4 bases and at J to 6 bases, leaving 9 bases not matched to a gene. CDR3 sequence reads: CASSILRGGGNEQFF. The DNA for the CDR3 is TGCGCCAGCAGCATCTTACGGGGGGGCGGCAATGAGCAGTTCTTC.

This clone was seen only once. The CDR3 sequence: CASSVGNSYNEQFF. The CDR3 bases are TGTGCCAGCAGCGTAGGGAACAGCTACAATGAGCAGTTCTTC. This chain uses TRBV9 with TRBJ2-1; D remains unclear. Germline V lookup: CDR1 SGDLS, CDR2 YYNGEE. Trimming pared 0 bases from V and 3 bases from J, leaving 7 bases between. This CDR3 is 14 amino acids long. Complete variable domain (other parts from reference TRBV9 and TRBJ2-1): DSGVTQTPKHLITATGQRVTLRCSPRSGDLSVYWYQQSLDQGLQFLIQYYNGEERAKGNILERFSAQQFPDLHSELNLSSLELGDSALYFCASSVGNSYNEQFFGPGTRLTVL.

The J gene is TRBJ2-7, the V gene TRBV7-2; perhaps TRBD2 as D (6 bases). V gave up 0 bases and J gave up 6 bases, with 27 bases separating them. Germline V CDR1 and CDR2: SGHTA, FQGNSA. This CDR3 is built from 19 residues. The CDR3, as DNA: TGTGCCAGCAGCTTAGCGTCGAGCGGGCTCGGGGTGGGCATGGTCGAGCAGTACTTC. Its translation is CASSLASSGLGVGMVEQYF.